The 5 T cell receptor beta chains below all came from one sample that was sequenced in a study of cytomegalovirus exposure and HLA in healthy donors. PCR amplification relied on 60 Vbeta primers (plus 13 Jbeta primers). The table came from immunoSEQ multiplex PCR; TCRdb's copy has only in-frame clones and leaves some out. This sample has 89,000 or so clones, with approximately 84% found just once. Sequencing input: PBMCs. The source is a young woman in good health and CMV-seropositive.

The chain uses TRBV2 and TRBJ1-5; a weak D match, TRBD1 (5 bases). V was pared by 7 bases and J by 1 base, with 14 bases between. Germline V CDR1 and CDR2: SNHLY, FYNNEI. The CDR3 loop spans 15 amino acids. This CDR3 is CASMEGRISNQPQHF. CDR3 nucleotide sequence: TGTGCCAGCATGGAGGGACGCATCAGCAATCAGCCCCAGCATTTT.

This clone has more than one count but fewer than ten. An end of the junction does not agree with germline; a read error may underlie this. The chain has TRBV25-1 and TRBJ2-1; 9 positions match TRBD2. This CDR3 is 14 amino acids long. The V gene's germline CDR1 is MGHDK and CDR2 SYGVNS. The CDR3: CASSATSGNPHTVF. In DNA form, the CDR3 reads TGTGCCAGCAGTGCGACTAGCGGCAACCCCCACACGGTCTTC. Together with reference TRBV25-1 and TRBJ2-1, the CDR3 gives the full variable domain: EADIYQTPRYLVIGTGKKITLECSQTMGHDKMYWYQQDPGMELHLIHYSYGVNSTEKGDLSSESTVSRIRTEHFPLTLESARPSHTSQYLCASSATSGNPHTVFGPGTRLTVL.

The DNA of the CDR3 is TGTGCCAGCACGGTGGCGGGAGGTAGCGGGGAGCTGTTTTTT. This codes for CASTVAGGSGELFF. V gene TRBV6-5 combines with J gene TRBJ2-2; 8 bases match TRBD2. Germline values: CDR1 MNHEY, CDR2 SVGAGI. The V and J ends lost 7 bases and 7 bases, in that order; junction bases with no gene match: 8. The CDR3 has 14 residues.

J is TRBJ1-2 and V is TRBV14; a weak D match, TRBD1 (5 bases). Trimming took 4 bases from V and 0 from J, leaving 18 bases between them. The CDR3 totals 17 residues. Germline assignment: CDR1 SGHDN and CDR2 FVKESK. CDR3 nucleotide sequence: TGTGCCAGCAGCCCCAGGGCCCTCGCAGAATCTAACTATGGCTACACCTTC. Translation gives CASSPRALAESNYGYTF.

The chain has TRBV29-1 and TRBJ2-5; no clear D gene. Deletions cut 2 bases from V and 3 bases from J, with 7 bases between. This CDR3 contains 12 residues. In germline, CDR1 is SQVTM, CDR2 ANQGSEA. CDR3 in DNA: TGCAGCGTTGAACCACAGAAAGAGACCCAGTACTTC. Translation: CSVEPQKETQYF.